The 8 T cell receptor beta chains below were found in one sample sequenced in a study of blood T cells in healthy people across ages. Next came a second PCR, run for about 7 to 12 cycles, which used a sample-barcoded 5' primer along with a J-beta primer mix. TCRdb itself ran the 5' RACE reads through MiXCR, one entry per CDR3 protein. The data contain about 580,000 distinct CDR3 sequences, less than 60% of them singletons. Material for sequencing was blood. The receptor set was obtained from an elderly man in good health.

The rearrangement uses TRBV7-8 and TRBJ2-7; the D gene is possibly TRBD1 (5 bases). In germline, CDR1 is SGHVS, CDR2 FQNEAQ. The CDR3 extends over 12 amino acids. The V gene lost 6 bases and the J gene lost 2 bases, with 8 bases spanning the gap. CDR3: CASSDSAYEQYF. CDR3 in DNA: TGTGCCAGCAGTGACAGCGCCTACGAGCAGTACTTC.

The table lists this clonotype with a count of one. The rearrangement links TRBV5-1 to TRBJ1-1; possible D gene TRBD1, 5 bases. Germline-derived CDR1 and CDR2 are SGHRS and YFSETQ. V lost 2 bases to trimming and J lost 10 bases, with 21 bases between them. The CDR3 totals 15 residues. In DNA form, the CDR3 reads TGCGCCAGCAGCTTATCGTCCGGGACGGGAGAGGGAGCTTTCTTT. Translating it yields CASSLSSGTGEGAFF.

This clonotype has a handful of counts. This chain connects TRBV5-1 to TRBJ1-2, with 7 bases lining up with TRBD1. V was clipped by 0 bases and J by 5 bases; unmatched bases: 7. This CDR3 contains 15 residues. Germline V lookup: CDR1 SGHRS, CDR2 YFSETQ. CDR3 amino acids: CASSLATGEGYGYTF. In DNA form, the CDR3 reads TGCGCCAGCAGCTTGGCTACAGGGGAAGGGTATGGCTACACCTTC.

This clonotype was picked up a small number of times. The chain links TRBV4-3 to TRBJ2-1, with D perhaps matching TRBD1 (5 bases). Trimming shortened V by 0 bases and J by 3 bases, and 9 bases separated the two germline ends. CDR1 and CDR2 from the germline V gene are LGHNA and YSLEER. The CDR3 is made up of 15 amino acids. The CDR3 region is CASSQEGVGYNEQFF. The CDR3 nucleotides are TGCGCCAGCAGCCAAGAAGGGGTCGGCTACAATGAGCAGTTCTTC.

This clonotype appeared once. The J gene is TRBJ2-7, the V gene TRBV20-1; possibly TRBD2 for D (6 bases). V was shortened by 3 bases and J by 1 base, with 13 bases between the two germline ends. The germline V gene has CDR1 DFQATT and CDR2 SNEGSKA (reference sequence). The CDR3 contains 14 residues. The CDR3 DNA follows: TGCAGTGCTAGTGCGGGGCGTAGTTCCTACGAGCAGTACTTC. Its protein product is CSASAGRSSYEQYF.

This clonotype has a handful of counts. V usage is TRBV20-1 and J usage is TRBJ2-7; 10 positions agree with TRBD2. V lost 3 bases to trimming and J lost 2 bases; unmatched junction nucleotides: 4. Germline V gene lookup returns CDR1 DFQATT and CDR2 SNEGSKA (reference sequence). The CDR3 is 14 residues long. The CDR3 nucleotides read TGCAGTGCTAGCCTAGCGGGAGACGCCTACGAGCAGTACTTC. This gives the protein CSASLAGDAYEQYF.

This chain joins TRBV7-2 and TRBJ1-1; tentative D call: TRBD1 (5 bases). This CDR3 contains 14 residues. Between the trimmed V and J ends, which lost 5 bases and 1 base, there was a span of 11 bases. Looked up from germline, CDR1 is SGHTA and CDR2 is FQGNSA. The CDR3 region is CASSPSQGNTEAFF. CDR3 bases: TGTGCCAGCAGCCCCTCTCAGGGGAACACTGAAGCTTTCTTT.

This clonotype was detected once. The V and J genes are TRBV7-2 and TRBJ1-3, with TRBD1 identical over 10 bases. The germline gives CDR1 SGHTA, CDR2 FQGNSA. The CDR3 spans 18 residues. Trimming removed 3 bases from V and 4 bases from J; junction bases left unmatched: 12. This chain's CDR3 is CASSLYSGQGTGGNTIYF. CDR3 sequence (DNA): TGTGCCAGCAGCTTGTACTCGGGACAGGGGACGGGAGGAAACACCATATATTTT.